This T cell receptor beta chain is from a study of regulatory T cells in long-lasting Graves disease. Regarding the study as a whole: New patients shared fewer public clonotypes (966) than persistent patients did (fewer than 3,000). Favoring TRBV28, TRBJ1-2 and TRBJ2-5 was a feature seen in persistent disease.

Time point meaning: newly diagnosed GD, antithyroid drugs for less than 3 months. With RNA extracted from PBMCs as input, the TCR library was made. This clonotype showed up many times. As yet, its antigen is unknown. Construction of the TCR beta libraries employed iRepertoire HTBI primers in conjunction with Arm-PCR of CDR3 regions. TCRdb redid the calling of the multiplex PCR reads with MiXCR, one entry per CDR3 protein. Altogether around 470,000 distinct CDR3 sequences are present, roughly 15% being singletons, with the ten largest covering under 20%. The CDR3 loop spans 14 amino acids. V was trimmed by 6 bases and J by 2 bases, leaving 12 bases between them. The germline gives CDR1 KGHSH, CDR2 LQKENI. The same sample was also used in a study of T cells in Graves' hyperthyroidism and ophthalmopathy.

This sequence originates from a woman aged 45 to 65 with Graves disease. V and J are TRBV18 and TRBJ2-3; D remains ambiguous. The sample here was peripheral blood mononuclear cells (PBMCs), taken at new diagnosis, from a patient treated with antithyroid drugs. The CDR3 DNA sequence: TGTGCCAGCTCCCCGTTCACTCACACAGATACGCAGTATTTT. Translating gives CASSPFTHTDTQYF.